Here is one T cell receptor (beta chain) with its context. Its antigen is still unknown. Base qualities are not at hand, and no much larger clone is one base apart. The record originates from a study of blood T cell repertoires in COVID-19 (dated by TCRdb to about 2020). About the investigation overall: Collaborator samples came from the United States, Italy and Spain and covered acute and convalescent phases of COVID-19. Samples came from the ongoing ImmuneRACE study (first 160 participants) plus 1,254 subjects from 6 global collaborators. The sample metadata nearly always contained a de-identified subject ID, COVID-19 status, age in years and sex. The material from the prospective study consisted of cDNA or gDNA derived from T cells, B-cell-depleted T cells, or PBMCs. The repertoires were released in a freely available public database intended as a resource for research on the immune response to SARS-CoV-2. HLA class I and class II types, where available, came from metadata supplied by the sample provider rather than from assay-based typing. Deeply sampled blood TCRbeta repertoires from subjects exposed to, actively infected with, or recovered from COVID-19 were included in the dataset.

CDR1 and CDR2, looked up from the germline V gene, are KGHSH and LQKENI. Unmatched junction bases come to 5, with V trimmed by 0 bases and J by 5 bases. The CDR3 goes from the cysteine to the phenylalanine over 15 residues. Solely the CDR3 DNA is kept, with 45 bases framed from the first base. Enrolling through a virtual design, the prospective study's participants ranged in age from roughly 18 to 89 years and lived across more than 20 United States geographic areas. Cohort assignment in the prospective study relied on participant-reported clinical history from a screening survey and a study questionnaire. Recovered participants in ImmuneRACE Cohort 3 were defined by two consecutive negative NP/OP PCR tests, clearance by a healthcare professional, or resolution of symptoms. In the prospective study, mobile phlebotomists collected whole blood, serum and a nasopharyngeal or oropharyngeal swab from each participant. Over a 2-month period, participants in the prospective study had the option of providing additional blood draws and questionnaires. Before DNA extraction, prospective study blood samples were shipped either frozen or at room temperature.

TCRbeta CDR3 regions were amplified from genomic DNA by means of the immunoSEQ Assay, a bias-controlled multiplex PCR. Per the authors' processing: Within the assay, amplification of reference gene primers was used to estimate how many nucleated cells each sample contained. Sequence reads were collapsed and filtered to measure the absolute abundance of every unique TCRbeta CDR3 rearrangement. For each sample, productive Simpson clonality was calculated as the square root of Simpson's diversity index over productive rearrangements. TCRdb retrieved this table from immuneACCESS and kept in-frame rearrangements only. Not all clones are present; in checked studies, unresolved V genes account for under half, and no reason is known for the remainder. That table is the source of V, J and clone size, and D and trimming were worked out from the DNA. The sample table contains roughly 370,000 clones; only one count was recorded for just under 90% of them. The top ten clonotypes cover roughly 10% of the sample.

Summary of the overall study and its limitations: The amount of clinical and demographic metadata varied by source and participant and was provided uncurated.

The sample was PBMCs or T cells enriched from blood (not recorded which). The chain uses TRBV18 and TRBJ2-5, with 8 central nucleotides matching TRBD1. The TCR originated in a woman in her forties or fifties who had recovered from COVID-19. Here the CDR3 is given as CASSPPGQARETQYF. The sequenced DNA is TGTGCCAGCTCACCACCGGGACAGGCGAGGGAGACCCAGTACTTC. Extended through the reference TRBV18 and TRBJ2-5 proteins, this CDR3 yields the full variable domain: NAGVMQNPRHLVRRRGQEARLRCSPMKGHSHVYWYRQLPEEGLKFMVYLQKENIIDESGMPKERFSAEFPKEGPSILRIQQVVRGDSAAYFCASSPPGQARETQYFGPGTRLLVL.